What follows are 13 T cell receptor beta chains derived from one specimen sequenced in a study of blood T cell repertoires in COVID-19. Using immunoSEQ multiplex PCR, the repertoire was profiled, and TCRdb retains in-frame clones only, with some absent. The sample lists about 190,000 clones; less than 90% were seen once. Material for sequencing was peripheral blood. These receptors all come from a young man with acute or convalescent COVID-19.

The chain uses TRBV5-1 and TRBJ2-3, with TRBD1 identical over 8 bases. The J segment lost 5 bases and the V segment lost 7 bases, leaving 6 bases of the junction unmatched. Germline-derived CDR1 and CDR2 are SGHRS and YFSETQ. This CDR3 comprises 13 residues. The CDR3 region is CASAHTGGDTQYF. The CDR3 bases are TGCGCCAGCGCACACACAGGGGGAGATACGCAGTATTTT.

This clone has more than one count but fewer than ten. This rearrangement joins TRBV6-5 to TRBJ1-6; 7 bases are shared with TRBD1. Germline trimming cut 8 bases from V and 7 bases from J; bases unmatched to any gene: 5. The CDR3 sequence is 13 residues long. From germline, CDR1 is MNHEY and CDR2 SVGAGI. The CDR3 here is CASGDRDNSPLHF. DNA of the CDR3: TGTGCCAGCGGAGACAGGGACAATTCACCCCTCCACTTT.

This chain connects TRBV13 to TRBJ2-7; maybe TRBD2 (5 bases). Trimming removed 5 bases at V and 3 bases at J, with 14 bases between. The CDR3 covers 14 residues. From germline, CDR1 is PRHDT and CDR2 FYEKMQ (reference sequence). CDR3 region: CASSRGTDHYEQYF. CDR3 bases: TGTGCCAGCAGCCGGGGAACAGACCACTACGAGCAGTACTTC.

This clone was found once. This rearrangement joins TRBV30 to TRBJ2-1; TRBD1 might be the D (6 bases). The V gene's germline CDR1 is GTSNPN and CDR2 SVGIG (reference sequence). V was cut by 0 bases and J by 0 bases, with 12 bases left in between. CDR3 length equals 16 residues. The CDR3 sequence is CAWSVGTPSSYNEQFF. CDR3 coding DNA: TGTGCCTGGAGTGTTGGGACACCGAGCTCCTACAATGAGCAGTTCTTC.

The chain joins TRBV2 to TRBJ2-5; 9 nucleotides agree with TRBD2. This CDR3 region has 14 residues. V lost 6 bases, J lost 4 bases, and 6 bases stayed unmatched. Germline CDR1 SNHLY, CDR2 FYNNEI. DNA of the CDR3: TGTGCCAGCAGCGAGACTAGCGGTCGAGAGACCCAGTACTTC. Encoded protein: CASSETSGRETQYF.

This clone was counted only a few times. The rearrangement uses TRBV20-1 and TRBJ1-2, with D unresolved. The length of the CDR3 is 11 residues. The V gene's germline CDR1 is DFQATT and CDR2 SNEGSKA (reference sequence). The V end was cut by 1 base, the J end by 4 bases, with 4 bases between. The CDR3 is CSARGPYGYTF. The CDR3 DNA sequence: TGCAGTGCTAGAGGGCCCTATGGCTACACCTTC.

As concerns this clone: At one end the junction does not follow the germline gene, possibly because of a read error. V usage is TRBV30 and J usage is TRBJ1-2; D is perhaps TRBD1 (5 bases). The CDR3 is 12 residues long. CDR1 GTSNPN and CDR2 SVGIG come from the germline V gene (reference sequence). CDR3 nucleotides: TGTGCCTGGACCCCCGGCCCAGGGCGAAAGGGTTTC. Its protein is CAWTPGPGRKGF.

The chain recombines TRBV18 with TRBJ2-7; no firm D call. This CDR3 has 13 residues. From germline, CDR1 is KGHSH and CDR2 LQKENI. Trimming pared 3 bases from V and 3 bases from J, leaving 9 bases between. CDR3 sequence (DNA): TGTGCCAGCTCACCTACGAACAACTACGAGCAGTACTTC. Protein: CASSPTNNYEQYF. The variable domain in full, completed from reference TRBV18 and TRBJ2-7, reads NAGVMQNPRHLVRRRGQEARLRCSPMKGHSHVYWYRQLPEEGLKFMVYLQKENIIDESGMPKERFSAEFPKEGPSILRIQQVVRGDSAAYFCASSPTNNYEQYFGPGTRLTVT.

The gene calls are TRBV13 and TRBJ1-5, with a possible D match to TRBD1 (5 bases). The CDR3 runs 19 residues. CDR1 PRHDT and CDR2 FYEKMQ come from the germline V gene (reference sequence). V lost 2 bases, J lost 4 bases, and 24 bases lay in between. The CDR3 reads CASSLRWRRDVDLNQPQHF. The CDR3 nucleotides are TGTGCCAGCAGCTTAAGGTGGCGGCGGGACGTCGATTTGAATCAGCCCCAGCATTTT.

In its sample, this clone was seen once. This chain joins TRBV5-5 and TRBJ2-5; no clear D. This CDR3 is 15 amino acids long. Germline V gene sequence: CDR1 SGHKS, CDR2 YYEKEE (reference sequence). V lost 1 base, J lost 0 bases, and 10 bases lay in between. The DNA for the CDR3 is TGTGCCAGCAGCTTGACATTCTCGTACCAAGAGACCCAGTACTTC. Translating it yields CASSLTFSYQETQYF.

The chain recombines TRBV6-6 with TRBJ1-2, with 9 positions matching TRBD1. The CDR3 is 16 amino acids. V was pared by 2 bases and J by 2 bases, with 6 bases of the junction left unmatched. CDR1 and CDR2 from the germline V gene are MNHNY and SVGAGI (reference sequence). The CDR3 sequence: CASSYPPGQGNYGYTF. DNA for the CDR3: TGTGCCAGCAGTTACCCCCCGGGACAGGGAAACTATGGCTACACCTTC.

Comments on this clone: The DNA is left out, because the CDR3 cannot be placed on it with certainty; the CDR3 is given as TCRdb lists it. This sequence joins TRBV21-1 and TRBJ2-6; the table gives TRBD2 as D, unverified against the DNA. TRBV21-1 is a known pseudogene. The CDR3 spans 17 residues, counting both ends. CDR3 sequence: CASSKDEVASGANVLTF.

This chain joins TRBV5-1 and TRBJ1-1; TRBD1 agrees at 9 bases. The CDR3 sequence is 16 residues long. J gave up 5 bases and V 1 base, and 9 bases lay outside the gene matches. CDR1 is SGHRS, CDR2 YFSETQ, per germline. The CDR3 reads CASSLNSGTGRTEAFF. The CDR3 nucleotides are TGCGCCAGCAGCTTGAATTCCGGGACAGGGAGGACTGAAGCTTTCTTT.